The rows below give T cell receptor beta chains drawn from one sample of a study of blood T cell repertoires in COVID-19. Here immunoSEQ multiplex PCR was the method, and the copy in TCRdb shows in-frame clones only, minus some. Among some 47,000 clones listed, 80% to 90% were seen once. Sequenced sample: peripheral blood. The receptors originated from a human donor in a cohort sampled during active COVID-19. Each CDR3 is given without its conserved first and last residue. Clone size is given for some rows only: seen once, a few or many times, or a class if the clone is expanded.

clone_size j_call v_call cdr3_aa
NA TRBJ1-2 TRBV5-3 ARNEGRAPYGYT
NA TRBJ1-2 TRBV3-1/TRBV3-2 ASSLGVTGTGDRYT
NA TRBJ2-2 TRBV7-6 ASSERGGELF
many TRBJ1-3 TRBV19 ASSLTPISGNTIY
NA TRBJ1-5 TRBV19 ASSIAGYSNQPQH
NA TRBJ2-3 TRBV5-1 ASRPGLHTDTQY
few TRBJ1-1 TRBV13 ASSTSRLGNTEAF
few TRBJ2-1 TRBV12-3/TRBV12-4 ASSSGLYNEQF
NA TRBJ1-6 TRBV5-4 ASSLGASSYNSPLH
NA TRBJ1-3 TRBV5-6 ASSRGTSGNTIY
NA TRBJ1-2 TRBV7-2 ASSPREAGGYGYT
NA TRBJ1-6 TRBV15 ATSRGDSPLH
NA TRBJ2-3 TRBV19 ASSASRGTSGGNTQY
many TRBJ2-2 TRBV28 ASSLMGLNTGELF
NA TRBJ2-1 TRBV27 ASSLFGGTGNEQF
NA TRBJ2-7 TRBV11-2 ASSLDQDTFGYEQY
NA TRBJ2-2 TRBV11-2 ASSWGVTGELF
once TRBJ2-5 TRBV3-1/TRBV3-2 ASSRDYLQETQY
once TRBJ2-5 TRBV6-4 ASSDSQRGKETQY
NA TRBJ1-1 TRBV7-2 ASRPGLEAF
NA TRBJ2-2 TRBV19 ASMAGPVPGELF
NA TRBJ2-3 TRBV9 ASSARTGGTDTQY
NA TRBJ1-2 TRBV7-9 ASTRGNEHYGYT
NA TRBJ2-7 TRBV4-2 ASSHYLAGGPNEQY
NA TRBJ1-1 TRBV5-4 ASSLGQGMNTEAF
few TRBJ1-1 TRBV5-1 ASSGMTGFSTEAF
NA TRBJ2-1 TRBV7-2 ASSLPTSGNNEQF
NA TRBJ2-2 TRBV10-3 AIPKGQPLDTGELF
NA TRBJ1-1 TRBV5-1 ASSARDRVMNTEAF
NA TRBJ1-4 TRBV7-2 ASRRGANEKLF
NA TRBJ2-3 TRBV11-2 ASRRASREVIDTQY
NA TRBJ2-7 TRBV7-2 ASSPAGFGEQY
NA TRBJ2-6 TRBV6-1 ASSEKARVKTQSGANVLT
NA TRBJ1-1 TRBV19 ASSGGVDGDTEAF
few TRBJ1-5 TRBV19 ASSITVLSDQPQH
NA TRBJ1-1 TRBV11-2 ASSRDRAAEAF
few TRBJ1-3 TRBV5-8 ASSFRGIGNTIY
NA TRBJ1-2 TRBV6-2/TRBV6-3 ASSQDSNYGYT
NA TRBJ1-4 TRBV5-4 ASSYSGTGDEKLF
NA TRBJ1-2 TRBV6-5 ASSTGQNTNYGYT
NA TRBJ1-5 TRBV18 ASSQMDTNQPQH
NA TRBJ2-5 TRBV7-8 ASSKRTSLGETQY
once TRBJ1-3 TRBV19 ASSGTGTGNTIY
NA TRBJ1-1 TRBV12-3/TRBV12-4 ASRIGDYTEAF
few TRBJ2-3 TRBV2 ASSPGAGGIMVNTQY
NA TRBJ1-4 TRBV20-1 SASPGVWEKLF
NA TRBJ2-5 TRBV5-1 ASSSRDSQETQY
few TRBJ2-1 TRBV5-1 ASSSGSSYNEQF
NA TRBJ1-5 TRBV5-8 ASSLAPDSEINQPQH
NA TRBJ2-5 TRBV7-2 ASSIGTGGGETQY
NA TRBJ1-4 TRBV28 ASSKGQGDEKLF
NA TRBJ1-5 TRBV6-1 ASSDNRGELSNQPQH
NA TRBJ2-5 TRBV4-3 ASSQDRWGVTQY
NA TRBJ2-2 TRBV5-4 ASSLYRNTGELF
NA TRBJ2-3 TRBV3-1/TRBV3-2 ASSQGRTPEGADTQY
NA TRBJ2-1 TRBV7-9 AIQLNTGYNEQF